This T cell receptor beta chain originates from a study of OX40 agonist ivuxolimab in advanced cancers. Points from the study as a whole: With doses of 0.1-3.0 mg/kg, partial responders showed among the lowest clonal expansion.

In its sample, this clone was seen once. Its antigen is unidentified. The repertoire was sequenced with immunoSEQ multiplex PCR; TCRdb's copy has only in-frame clones and lacks some. The sample includes roughly 76,000 clones, roughly four fifths of them seen just once. Trimming removed 6 bases from V and 5 bases from J, with 20 bases in between. This CDR3 contains 15 residues. Germline CDR1 reads MNHEY; CDR2 reads SMNVEV (reference sequence). This TCR came from an adult with an advanced solid tumor such as melanoma, head and neck, liver or kidney cancer. Sample: CD4+ or CD8+ T cells sorted from blood, taken in a trial of the OX40 agonist ivuxolimab. The gene calls are TRBV27 and TRBJ2-7; perhaps TRBD1 as D (5 bases). Written as DNA, the CDR3 is TGTGCCAGCAGACGTCCAGGGTTCGGGTTCGACGAGCAGTACTTC. This gives the protein CASRRPGFGFDEQYF.